The clone carrying this TCR beta chain was counted only a few times. The target antigen is unknown. The sample is drawn from a study of response to subunit inactivated influenza vaccine. Study-level results: After each seasonal influenza vaccination, few new T cells are recruited, the authors suggested.

TCRdb re-called the RT-PCR reads through MiXCR, storing one row per CDR3 protein. The sample consists of around 750,000 distinct CDR3 sequences, roughly 20% of them appearing once. The germline CDR1 and CDR2 sequences are SGHAT and FQNNGV. Between the trimmed V and J ends, which lost 8 bases and 4 bases, there was a span of 17 bases. The CDR3 has 15 residues. This chain uses TRBV11-2 with TRBJ2-2; perhaps TRBD2 as D (7 bases). The starting material was PBMCs from blood, obtained approximately 5 days after vaccination. The clonotype originates from a man aged 50-60 years who received an inactivated influenza vaccine. The CDR3 is CASRKAGGRTGELFF. The CDR3 coding sequence is TGTGCCAGCCGAAAGGCCGGGGGGCGCACCGGGGAGCTGTTTTTT.